The entry that follows covers one T cell receptor beta chain sequence. Naive CD8 cells lacked CD45RO and underwent positive selection for CCR7, leaving out terminally differentiated effector memory CD45RA+ cells. Measured with immunoSEQ multiplex PCR; TCRdb has only the in-frame clones, and not every one. The data hold about 820,000 clones, with 90% to 95% observed a single time. CDR1 is MNHEY and CDR2 is SMNVEV in the germline V gene (reference sequence). V lost 9 bases and J 1 base, leaving 18 bases between the germline ends. The CDR3 has 15 residues. This entry comes from a study of shared clonotypes between healthy human individuals.

This TCR was recovered from a man under 40 in good health. The V call is TRBV27, the J call TRBJ1-2; a weak D match, TRBD1 (6 bases). Sequenced material: naive CD8+ T cells sorted from blood. The CDR3 is CASKAGTNYNYGYTF. The CDR3 DNA reads as TGTGCCAGTAAAGCCGGGACAAATTATAACTATGGCTACACCTTC.